This TCR beta chain was observed in a study of cytomegalovirus exposure and HLA in healthy donors. Study observations and caveats: Available immune exposure information was restricted to CMV serostatus only. A later analysis associated 15,000 or so TCR beta sequences with HLA alleles at a 0.05 false discovery rate.

This clone was seen only once. Its target is not known. PCR used 60 Vbeta primers and 13 Jbeta primers. Produced via immunoSEQ multiplex PCR; TCRdb's table is partial and in-frame only. The sample has approximately 190,000 clones; 80% to 85% are singletons. CDR1 and CDR2 (germline): MNHNY, SVGAGI (reference sequence). V lost 1 base and J lost 3; bases outside the gene matches: 1. CDR3 length: 15 residues. The gene calls are TRBV6-6 and TRBJ1-2; 11 nucleotides align to TRBD1. Sequencing was performed on PBMCs. The receptor was derived from a woman aged 45-65 years in good health and CMV-seropositive. CDR3 in amino acids: CASSYWDRGDYGYTF. CDR3 coding DNA: TGTGCCAGCAGTTACTGGGACAGGGGGGACTATGGCTACACCTTC.